The text below deals with one T cell receptor beta chain. This specimen belongs to a study of blood T cell repertoires in COVID-19. Study context: Italy, Spain and the United States were the sources of the convalescent and acute COVID-19 samples. T cells, B-cell-depleted T cells, or PBMCs provided the cDNA or gDNA that served as material.

Clones were sequenced by immunoSEQ multiplex PCR, and TCRdb holds only the in-frame ones, with some missing. The data contain approximately 190,000 clones, under 90% of them singletons. The germline CDR1 and CDR2 sequences are SGHTS and YDEGEE. This CDR3 comprises 15 residues. V was cut by 4 bases and J by 4 bases, with 18 bases left in between. The sequencing input was peripheral blood. The TCR comes from an elderly man with acute or convalescent COVID-19. The rearrangement joins TRBV5-8 to TRBJ2-7, with a weak D call TRBD2 (5 bases). CDR3 protein: CASSPDGLSGYEQYF. In DNA form, the CDR3 reads TGTGCCAGCAGCCCCGACGGGTTGTCGGGGTACGAGCAGTACTTC.